One and the same sample provided the 22 T cell receptor beta chains below, sequenced in a study of regulatory T cells in long-lasting Graves disease. Sample time point: newly diagnosed GD, antithyroid drugs for less than 3 months. Preparation of the TCR library used RNA extracted from PBMCs. Sequencing libraries for TCR beta were prepared with iRepertoire HTBI primers and Arm-PCR of CDR3 regions. Each CDR3 protein is one row after TCRdb ran MiXCR on the multiplex PCR reads. The profile shows about 400,000 distinct CDR3 sequences, around 15% of them singletons. Here the sequenced sample was peripheral blood mononuclear cells (PBMCs), taken at new diagnosis, from a patient treated with antithyroid drugs. The receptors originated from a female donor with Graves disease.

This clonotype has a count of ten or more. The chain joins TRBV20-1 to TRBJ2-3; the D gene is possibly TRBD1 (6 bases). The germline V and J ends were trimmed by 6 bases and 0 bases, with 19 bases remaining between them. Germline CDR1 DFQATT, CDR2 SNEGSKA (reference sequence). The CDR3 spans 16 residues. The CDR3 spells CSAPQPGTRSTDTQYF. The CDR3 coding sequence is TGCAGTGCCCCGCAACCCGGGACACGGAGCACAGATACGCAGTATTTT.

This clonotype was seen repeatedly, ten times or more. The chain carries TRBV7-6 and TRBJ1-2, with D maybe TRBD1 (5 bases). Germline V lookup: CDR1 SGHVS, CDR2 FNYEAQ. Trimming took off 5 bases at V and 4 bases at J, with 14 bases between the two ends. The CDR3 is 14 amino acids. The CDR3 sequence: CASSPEGRSYGYTF. The CDR3 DNA is TGTGCCAGCAGCCCAGAGGGGCGTAGCTATGGCTACACCTTC.

This clonotype occurred many times. The chain has TRBV5-1 and TRBJ2-7; D is ambiguous. Germline V gene lookup returns CDR1 SGHRS and CDR2 YFSETQ. Trimming removed 4 bases from V and 0 bases from J, with 20 bases in between. The CDR3 loop spans 17 amino acids. CDR3 sequence reads: CASSPGILRISSYEQYF. CDR3 in DNA: TGCGCCAGCAGCCCGGGTATTCTGCGGATCAGCTCCTACGAGCAGTACTTC. The full variable domain, completed using reference TRBV5-1 and TRBJ2-7, is KAGVTQTPRYLIKTRGQQVTLSCSPISGHRSVSWYQQTPGQGLQFLFEYFSETQRNKGNFPGRFSGRQFSNSRSEMNVSTLELGDSALYLCASSPGILRISSYEQYFGPGTRLTVT.

This clonotype occurred once. V usage is TRBV20-1 and J usage is TRBJ2-3, with a possible D match to TRBD2 (5 bases). This CDR3 has 13 residues. Germline values: CDR1 DFQATT, CDR2 SNEGSKA (reference sequence). Trimming stripped 3 bases from V and 4 bases from J, with 11 bases between. CDR3 sequence (DNA): TGCAGTGCTAGTGGGCTAGCAGCAGATACGCAGTATTTT. Translated: CSASGLAADTQYF.

This clonotype was recorded at least ten times. The chain has TRBV11-2 and TRBJ1-1, with D unclear. Germline CDR1 SGHAT, CDR2 FQNNGV. V lost 5 bases to trimming and J lost 1 base, with 14 bases between them. The length of the CDR3 is 15 residues. In DNA, the CDR3 is TGTGCCAGCAGCCCAATCCGGTATCCGAACACTGAAGCTTTCTTT. This codes for CASSPIRYPNTEAFF. The full variable domain, with the rest looked up from reference TRBV11-2 and TRBJ1-1, is EAGVAQSPRYKIIEKRQSVAFWCNPISGHATLYWYQQILGQGPKLLIQFQNNGVVDDSQLPKDRFSAERLKGVDSTLKIQPAKLEDSAVYLCASSPIRYPNTEAFFGQGTRLTVV.

This clonotype came up many times. The J gene is TRBJ2-1, the V gene TRBV20-1, with D unresolved. The germline gives CDR1 DFQATT, CDR2 SNEGSKA (reference sequence). The CDR3 contains 13 residues. Between the trimmed V and J ends, which lost 2 bases and 2 bases, there was a span of 7 bases. The CDR3 sequence is CSARSRAYNEQFF. CDR3 in DNA: TGCAGTGCTAGATCGCGAGCCTACAATGAGCAGTTCTTC.

This clonotype was seen at least ten times. The J gene is TRBJ1-3, the V gene TRBV6-2 or TRBV6-3; D uncertain. V dropped 0 bases and J dropped 0 bases, with 15 bases sitting between them. The V gene's germline CDR1 is MNHEY and CDR2 SVGEGT. This CDR3 contains 18 residues. CDR3 amino acids: CASSYSIASVHSGNTIYF. The CDR3 nucleotides read TGTGCCAGCAGTTACTCGATAGCGTCGGTGCACTCTGGAAACACCATATATTTT.

This clonotype appeared many times. J is TRBJ2-5 and V is TRBV7-7; 11 positions match TRBD1. The CDR3 is 16 residues long. J lost 5 bases, V lost 4 bases, and 9 bases had no gene match. Germline-derived CDR1 and CDR2 are SSHAT and FNYEAQ (reference sequence). The DNA for the CDR3 is TGTGCCAGCAGCTCCGGGACAGGGGGTTTCGTGGAGACCCAGTACTTC. It is translated as CASSSGTGGFVETQYF.

The J gene is TRBJ2-1, the V gene TRBV28; 12 positions match TRBD2. V lost 6 bases to trimming and J lost 8 bases; unmatched junction nucleotides: 8. This CDR3 contains 15 residues. Germline lookup yields CDR1 MDHEN and CDR2 SYDVKM. The CDR3 sequence is CASSPTSGRYDEQFF. DNA for the CDR3: TGTGCCAGCAGCCCTACTAGCGGGAGGTACGATGAGCAGTTCTTC. The full variable domain, in which reference TRBV28 and TRBJ2-1 provide the parts outside the CDR3, is DVKVTQSSRYLVKRTGEKVFLECVQDMDHENMFWYRQDPGLGLRLIYFSYDVKMKEKGDIPEGYSVSREKKERFSLILESASTNQTSMYLCASSPTSGRYDEQFFGPGTRLTVL.

This clonotype has just a few counts. The CDR3 loop reads CASSTGTAGYNEQFF. The CDR3 bases are TGTGCCAGCAGCACGGGGACAGCCGGGTACAATGAGCAGTTCTTC. The gene calls are TRBV11-2 and TRBJ2-1; 7 bases fit TRBD1. CDR1 is SGHAT and CDR2 is FQNNGV in the germline V gene. The trim removed 5 bases at V and 4 bases at J, leaving 8 bases unmatched. The CDR3 has 15 residues. Drawing the rest from reference TRBV11-2 and TRBJ2-1, the complete variable domain is EAGVAQSPRYKIIEKRQSVAFWCNPISGHATLYWYQQILGQGPKLLIQFQNNGVVDDSQLPKDRFSAERLKGVDSTLKIQPAKLEDSAVYLCASSTGTAGYNEQFFGPGTRLTVL.

This clonotype has at least ten counts. CDR3 DNA sequence: TGTGCCAGCAGTTTAGACGCTGGGGAAAAACTGTTTTTT. Translated: CASSLDAGEKLFF. The chain joins TRBV28 to TRBJ1-4; no clear D. This CDR3 is built from 13 residues. From germline, CDR1 is MDHEN and CDR2 SYDVKM. V lost 2 bases, J lost 8 bases, and 9 bases lay in between.

The chain links TRBV20-1 to TRBJ1-1, with 11 bases that match TRBD1. CDR1 and CDR2 from the germline V gene are DFQATT and SNEGSKA (reference sequence). This CDR3 spans 12 amino acids. The junction had 9 bases not matched to a gene; V was cut back by 8 bases and J by 10 bases. The CDR3 loop reads CSKGKGTGGAFF. CDR3 DNA: TGCAGTAAGGGAAAGGGGACAGGGGGAGCTTTCTTT.

Many counts were recorded for this clonotype. Because the CDR3's place on the DNA is in doubt, the DNA is left out and the CDR3 is given as listed by TCRdb. This chain connects TRBV30 to TRBJ2-1. The germline V gene encodes CDR1 GTSNPN and CDR2 SVGIG (reference sequence). The CDR3 spans 12 residues, counting both ends. The CDR3 loop is CAWRNFGNEQFF.

A remark on this clonotype: This may come from a read error, since a much larger clone is one base off. The chain carries TRBV7-3 and TRBJ2-7; D unresolved. V shed 1 base and J shed 7 bases, with 5 bases lying between them. The CDR3 extends over 11 amino acids. CDR1 is SGHTA, CDR2 FQGTGA, per germline. CDR3 DNA sequence: TGTGCCAGCAGCTTAAGACATGAGCAGTACTTC. Residues: CASSLRHEQYF.

In this sample, this clonotype turned up many times. The chain carries TRBV12-3 or TRBV12-4 and TRBJ2-1, with 8 bases lining up with TRBD2. Losses at the gene ends were 2 bases for V and 6 bases for J; bases not matched to a gene: 6. The CDR3 sequence is 15 residues long. CDR3: CASSLTRGGRNEQFF. The CDR3 coding sequence is TGTGCCAGCAGTTTAACACGGGGGGGCCGCAATGAGCAGTTCTTC.

In its sample, this clonotype was seen many times. The chain recombines TRBV12-3 or TRBV12-4 with TRBJ1-3; no clear D gene. Trimming removed 5 bases from V and 2 bases from J, with 7 bases in between. This CDR3 contains 13 residues. The CDR3 region has the DNA TGTGCCAGCAGTCCTTTCCCTGGAAACACCATATATTTT. Encoded protein: CASSPFPGNTIYF.

This clonotype appeared many times. The chain combines TRBV6-1 with TRBJ2-7; tentative D call: TRBD2 (6 bases). Trimming left V 8 bases short and J 1 base short, with 18 bases between. The CDR3 extends over 15 amino acids. The germline V gene has CDR1 MNHNS and CDR2 SASEGT. CDR3 sequence: CASCAFSGQSYEQYF. The CDR3 DNA is TGTGCCAGCTGCGCCTTTAGCGGTCAATCCTACGAGCAGTACTTC.

This clonotype was recorded many times. V gene TRBV5-6 combines with J gene TRBJ1-1, with D tentatively TRBD1 (5 bases). Trimming stripped 0 bases from V and 7 bases from J, with 10 bases between. The CDR3 sequence is 13 residues long. In germline, CDR1 is SGHDT, CDR2 YYEEEE. CDR3 in DNA: TGTGCCAGCAGCTTGGGGACAAGGATTGAAGCTTTCTTT. Translated, it gives CASSLGTRIEAFF.

This clonotype was observed many times. The rearrangement uses TRBV7-3 and TRBJ2-7; D not certain. The CDR3 contains 15 residues. Germline CDR1 SGHTA, CDR2 FQGTGA. V lost 1 base to trimming and J lost 0 bases, with 10 bases between them. The CDR3 region has the DNA TGTGCCAGCAGCTTAATGGCAGCTCACTCCTACGAGCAGTACTTC. Its translation: CASSLMAAHSYEQYF. Complete variable domain (other parts from reference TRBV7-3 and TRBJ2-7): GAGVSQTPSNKVTEKGKYVELRCDPISGHTALYWYRQSLGQGPEFLIYFQGTGAADDSGLPNDRFFAVRPEGSVSTLKIQRTERGDSAVYLCASSLMAAHSYEQYFGPGTRLTVT.

This clonotype has at least ten counts. The genes are TRBV7-9 and TRBJ2-1, with D hard to call. Germline V gene data show CDR1 as SEHNR and CDR2 as FQNEAQ (reference sequence). This CDR3 is 16 amino acids long. With 5 bases removed from V and 5 bases from J, the gap between germline ends came to 19 bases. CDR3 DNA sequence: TGTGCCAGCAGCGGTAGAAAGTTTCAATCCAACAATGAGCAGTTCTTC. Translating gives CASSGRKFQSNNEQFF.

There are many counts of this clonotype. V and J are TRBV12-3 or TRBV12-4 and TRBJ2-7; 8 positions match TRBD2. This CDR3 spans 14 amino acids. V lost 3 bases and J lost 3; bases outside the gene matches: 4. CDR3 coding DNA: TGTGCCAGCAGTTTCTCTGCGGGAGGCTACGAGCAGTACTTC. Translating it yields CASSFSAGGYEQYF.

On this clonotype: This is likely an artifact of a read error, given a far larger clone one base away. The V gene is TRBV2, the J gene TRBJ2-7; 11 bases line up with TRBD1. Germline CDR1 SNHLY, CDR2 FYNNEI. The CDR3 runs to 15 residues. The CDR3 here is CASSLGQGARYKQYF. CDR3 sequence (DNA): TGTGCCAGCAGCTTAGGACAGGGGGCGCGCTACAAGCAGTACTTC.